One and the same sample provided the 7 T cell receptor beta chains below, sequenced in a study of T cell responses to AZD1222 COVID-19 vaccine. Generated by immunoSEQ multiplex PCR, the TCRdb table keeps only in-frame clones and is missing some. Of roughly 150,000 clones in the sample, just over 90% are singletons; the top ten hold approximately 0.98%. Sequencing used peripheral blood, obtained 28 days after the second AZD1222 dose. All receptors come from an adult who received the AZD1222 COVID-19 vaccine.

The V and J genes are TRBV6-5 and TRBJ1-2; possibly TRBD1 for D (5 bases). CDR1 and CDR2 (germline): MNHEY, SVGAGI. The CDR3 runs 15 residues. V was clipped by 10 bases and J by 8 bases, with 26 bases between them. Here the CDR3 DNA reads TGTGCCACCTATTTAAAACAGGAGGGGACTGGGGGCTACACCTTC. Protein product: CATYLKQEGTGGYTF.

The DNA of the CDR3 is TGTGCCAGCAGCCAAGGATCGCTGTATGCTTTCTTT. Amino acids: CASSQGSLYAFF. The chain links TRBV3-1 (or the pseudogene TRBV3-2) to TRBJ1-1, with unresolved D. CDR1 LGHDT and CDR2 YNNKEL come from the germline V gene (reference sequence). The CDR3 consists of 12 residues. V lost 1 base and J lost 11, with 11 bases in between.

Only one count was recorded for this clone. J is TRBJ1-3 and V is TRBV18, with a possible D match to TRBD1 (6 bases). Germline assignment: CDR1 KGHSH and CDR2 LQKENI. The CDR3 extends over 15 amino acids. V was cut by 2 bases and J by 4 bases, with 12 bases left in between. The CDR3 here is CASSPDQGIGNTIYF. CDR3 nucleotide sequence: TGTGCCAGCTCACCAGACCAGGGGATAGGAAACACCATATATTTT.

The V call is TRBV15, the J call TRBJ2-2; D gene uncertain. The V end lost 0 bases, the J end lost 4 bases, and 6 bases lay between the germline ends. Germline V gives CDR1 LNHNV, CDR2 YYDKDF (reference sequence). The CDR3 runs to 14 residues. CDR3 region: CATSRELSTGELFF. The CDR3 region has the DNA TGTGCCACCAGCAGAGAACTGAGCACCGGGGAGCTGTTTTTT.

The chain recombines TRBV28 with TRBJ2-2, with D possibly TRBD2 on 5 matching bases. The germline CDR1 and CDR2 sequences are MDHEN and SYDVKM. The CDR3 consists of 15 residues. V was trimmed by 6 bases and J by 6 bases, leaving 17 bases between them. The CDR3 nucleotides read TGTGCCAGCAGCCGGACTTCCTTTGGGGCCGGGGAGCTGTTTTTT. This codes for CASSRTSFGAGELFF.

The genes are TRBV6-1 and TRBJ1-1; D might be TRBD1 (5 bases). This CDR3 contains 15 residues. Between the trimmed V and J ends, which lost 1 base and 0 bases, there was a span of 9 bases. Germline loops: CDR1 MNHNS, CDR2 SASEGT. DNA for the CDR3: TGTGCCAGCAGTGAAGAAGTACAGGTGAACACTGAAGCTTTCTTT. It yields the protein CASSEEVQVNTEAFF.

This clone has just one count. The chain recombines TRBV12-5 with TRBJ2-2, with no clear D. V dropped 1 base and J dropped 0 bases, with 6 bases sitting between them. Germline V lookup: CDR1 LGHNT, CDR2 FRNRAP. The CDR3 sequence is 15 residues long. Here the CDR3 reads CASGLGPPNTGELFF. DNA of the CDR3: TGTGCTAGTGGTTTGGGGCCCCCGAACACCGGGGAGCTGTTTTTT. The complete variable domain, with remaining parts taken from reference TRBV12-5 and TRBJ2-2, reads DARVTQTPRHKVTEMGQEVTMRCQPILGHNTVFWYRQTMMQGLELLAYFRNRAPLDDSGMPKDRFSAEMPDATLATLKIQPSEPRDSAVYFCASGLGPPNTGELFFGEGSRLTVL.